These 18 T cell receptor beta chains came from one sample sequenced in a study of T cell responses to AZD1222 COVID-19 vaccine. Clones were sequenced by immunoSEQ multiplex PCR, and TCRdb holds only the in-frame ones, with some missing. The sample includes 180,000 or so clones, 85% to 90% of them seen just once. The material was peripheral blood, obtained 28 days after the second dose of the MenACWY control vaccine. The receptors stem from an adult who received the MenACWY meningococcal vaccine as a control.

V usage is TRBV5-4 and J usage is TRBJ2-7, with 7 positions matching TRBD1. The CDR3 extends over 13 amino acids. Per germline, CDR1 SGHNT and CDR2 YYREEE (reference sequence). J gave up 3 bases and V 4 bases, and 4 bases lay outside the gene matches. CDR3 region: CASSLPGGYEQYF. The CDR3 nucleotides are TGTGCCAGCAGCCTGCCAGGGGGCTACGAGCAGTACTTC. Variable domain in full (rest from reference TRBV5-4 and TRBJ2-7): ETGVTQSPTHLIKTRGQQVTLRCSSQSGHNTVSWYQQALGQGPQFIFQYYREEENGRGNFPPRFSGLQFPNYSSELNVNALELDDSALYLCASSLPGGYEQYFGPGTRLTVT.

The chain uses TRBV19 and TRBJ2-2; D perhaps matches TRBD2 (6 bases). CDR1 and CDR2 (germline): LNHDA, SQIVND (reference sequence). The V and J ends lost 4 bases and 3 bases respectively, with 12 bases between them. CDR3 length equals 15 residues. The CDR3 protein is CASSKWGDDTGELFF. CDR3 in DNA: TGTGCCAGTAGTAAGTGGGGGGATGACACCGGGGAGCTGTTTTTT. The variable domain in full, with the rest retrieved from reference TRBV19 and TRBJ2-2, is DGGITQSPKYLFRKEGQNVTLSCEQNLNHDAMYWYRQDPGQGLRLIYYSQIVNDFQKGDIAEGYSVSREKKESFPLTVTSAQKNPTAFYLCASSKWGDDTGELFFGEGSRLTVL.

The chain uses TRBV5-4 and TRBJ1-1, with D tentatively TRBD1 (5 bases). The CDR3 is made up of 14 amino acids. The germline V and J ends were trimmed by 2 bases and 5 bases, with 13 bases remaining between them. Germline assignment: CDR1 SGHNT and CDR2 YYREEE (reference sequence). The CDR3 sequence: CASSLGVRDTEAFF. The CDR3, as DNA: TGTGCCAGCAGCTTAGGGGTCAGGGATACTGAAGCTTTCTTT.

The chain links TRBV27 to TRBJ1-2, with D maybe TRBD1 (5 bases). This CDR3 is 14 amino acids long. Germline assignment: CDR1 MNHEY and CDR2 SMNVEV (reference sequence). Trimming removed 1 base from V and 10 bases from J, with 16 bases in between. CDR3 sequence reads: CASSLFDSPADYTF. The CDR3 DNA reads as TGTGCCAGCAGTTTATTCGACAGTCCAGCTGACTACACCTTC.

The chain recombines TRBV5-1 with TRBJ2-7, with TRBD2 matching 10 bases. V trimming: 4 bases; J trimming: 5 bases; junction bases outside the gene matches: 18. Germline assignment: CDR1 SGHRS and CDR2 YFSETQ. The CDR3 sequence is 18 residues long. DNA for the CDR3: TGCGCCAGCAGCCAACTGACAGATTCTCTAGCGGGAGTACACGAGCAGTACTTC. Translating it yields CASSQLTDSLAGVHEQYF. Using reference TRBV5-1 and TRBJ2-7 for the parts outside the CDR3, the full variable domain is KAGVTQTPRYLIKTRGQQVTLSCSPISGHRSVSWYQQTPGQGLQFLFEYFSETQRNKGNFPGRFSGRQFSNSRSEMNVSTLELGDSALYLCASSQLTDSLAGVHEQYFGPGTRLTVT.

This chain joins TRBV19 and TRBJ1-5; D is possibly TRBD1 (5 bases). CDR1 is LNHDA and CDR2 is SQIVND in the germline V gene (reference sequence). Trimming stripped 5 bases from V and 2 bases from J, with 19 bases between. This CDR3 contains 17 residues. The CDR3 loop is CASSLNGAGLGNQPQHF. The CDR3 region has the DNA TGTGCCAGTAGTCTCAACGGGGCGGGCCTGGGCAATCAGCCCCAGCATTTT.

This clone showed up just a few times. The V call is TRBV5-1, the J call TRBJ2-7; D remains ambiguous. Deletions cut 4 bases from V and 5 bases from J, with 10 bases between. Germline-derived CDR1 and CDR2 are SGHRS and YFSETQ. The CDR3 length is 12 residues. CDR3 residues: CASSTFQHEQYF. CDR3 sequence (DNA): TGCGCCAGCAGCACCTTTCAGCACGAGCAGTACTTC.

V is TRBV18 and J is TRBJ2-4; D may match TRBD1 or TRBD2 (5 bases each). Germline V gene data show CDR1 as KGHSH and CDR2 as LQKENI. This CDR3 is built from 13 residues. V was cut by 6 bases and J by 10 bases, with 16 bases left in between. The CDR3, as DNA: TGTGCCAGCTCTCTCGGGGCAGGCGAGATTCAGTACTTC. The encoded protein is CASSLGAGEIQYF.

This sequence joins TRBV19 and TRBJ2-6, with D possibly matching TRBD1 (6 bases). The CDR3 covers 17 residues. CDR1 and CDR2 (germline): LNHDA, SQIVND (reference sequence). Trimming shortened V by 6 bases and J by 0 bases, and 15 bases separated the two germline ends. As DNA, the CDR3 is TGTGCCAGTAGAACGCCACAGGGTACCTCTGGGGCCAACGTCCTGACTTTC. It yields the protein CASRTPQGTSGANVLTF.

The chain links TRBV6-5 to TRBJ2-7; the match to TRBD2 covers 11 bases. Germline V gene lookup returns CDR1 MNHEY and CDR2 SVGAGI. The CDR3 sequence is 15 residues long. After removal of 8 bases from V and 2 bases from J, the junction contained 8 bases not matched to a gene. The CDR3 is CASSLGLAVTYEQYF. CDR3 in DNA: TGTGCCAGCTCCCTGGGACTAGCGGTAACCTACGAGCAGTACTTC.

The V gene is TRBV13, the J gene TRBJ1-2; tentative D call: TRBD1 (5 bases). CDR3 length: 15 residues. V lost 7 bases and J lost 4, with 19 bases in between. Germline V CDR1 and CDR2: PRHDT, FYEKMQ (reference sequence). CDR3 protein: CASNYLTGTGYGYTF. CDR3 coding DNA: TGTGCCAGCAACTACTTGACCGGGACCGGCTATGGCTACACCTTC.

The CDR3 protein is CASSLDLGSYEQYF. The CDR3 nucleotides are TGTGCCAGCAGCTTAGACTTGGGGTCCTACGAGCAGTACTTC. V gene TRBV7-6 combines with J gene TRBJ2-7; no clear D gene. The CDR3 extends over 14 amino acids. Germline assignment: CDR1 SGHVS and CDR2 FNYEAQ. Trimming removed 1 base at V and 1 base at J, with 8 bases between.

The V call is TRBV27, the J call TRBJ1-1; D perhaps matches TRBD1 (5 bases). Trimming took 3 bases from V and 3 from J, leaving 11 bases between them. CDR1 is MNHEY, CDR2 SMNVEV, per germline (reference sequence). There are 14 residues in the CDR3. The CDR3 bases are TGTGCCAGCAGTTTCGCAGGGTGGGACACTGAAGCTTTCTTT. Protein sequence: CASSFAGWDTEAFF.

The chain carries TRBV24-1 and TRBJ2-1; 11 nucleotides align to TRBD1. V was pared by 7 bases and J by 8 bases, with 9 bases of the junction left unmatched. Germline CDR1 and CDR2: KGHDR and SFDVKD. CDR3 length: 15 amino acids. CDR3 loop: CATSQPGQGADEQFF. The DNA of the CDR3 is TGTGCCACCAGCCAGCCTGGACAGGGGGCGGATGAGCAGTTCTTC.

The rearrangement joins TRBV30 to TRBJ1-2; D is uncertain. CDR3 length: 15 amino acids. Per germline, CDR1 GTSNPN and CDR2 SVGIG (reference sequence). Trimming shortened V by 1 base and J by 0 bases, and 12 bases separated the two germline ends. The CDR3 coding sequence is TGTGCCTGGAGTGCGTTCCTTCTTTCTAACTATGGCTACACCTTC. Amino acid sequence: CAWSAFLLSNYGYTF. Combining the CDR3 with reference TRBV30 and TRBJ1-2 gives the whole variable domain SQTIHQWPATLVQPVGSPLSLECTVEGTSNPNLYWYRQAAGRGLQLLFYSVGIGQISSEVPQNLSASRPQDRQFILSSKKLLLSDSGFYLCAWSAFLLSNYGYTFGSGTRLTVV.

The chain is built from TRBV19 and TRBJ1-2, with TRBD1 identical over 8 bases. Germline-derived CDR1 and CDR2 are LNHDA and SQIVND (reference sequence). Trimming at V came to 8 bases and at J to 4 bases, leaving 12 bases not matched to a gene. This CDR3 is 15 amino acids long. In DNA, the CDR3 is TGTGCCAGTCGCCAGGGGGCAGATTGGGGCTATGGCTACACCTTC. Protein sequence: CASRQGADWGYGYTF.

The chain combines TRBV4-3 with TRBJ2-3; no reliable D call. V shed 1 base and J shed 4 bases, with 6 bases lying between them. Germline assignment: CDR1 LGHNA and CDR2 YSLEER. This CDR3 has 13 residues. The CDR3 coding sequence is TGCGCCAGCAGCCAAGTGCCGTCAGATACGCAGTATTTT. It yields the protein CASSQVPSDTQYF.

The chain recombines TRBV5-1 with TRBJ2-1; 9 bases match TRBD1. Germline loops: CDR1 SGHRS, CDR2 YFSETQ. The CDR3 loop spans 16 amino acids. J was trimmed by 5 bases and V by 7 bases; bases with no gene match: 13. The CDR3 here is CASVLERTGVHNEQFF. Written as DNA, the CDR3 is TGCGCCAGCGTTCTTGAGCGGACAGGGGTACACAATGAGCAGTTCTTC.